Sequencing of this TCR beta chain was carried out in a study of T cell responses to AZD1222 COVID-19 vaccine. Study-wide context: Recipients boosted at about 4 weeks or about 12 weeks are pooled. Study-wide results and limits: Donor demographics were predominantly white British with a female majority; clonal diversity may be underestimated. Elevations in Spike-specific TCR breadth and depth followed administration of two AZD1222 doses.

The data were produced by immunoSEQ multiplex PCR, yet TCRdb's version contains in-frame clones alone and is incomplete. The repertoire consists of 150,000 to 200,000 clones, with 85% to 90% occurring once and the leading ten covering 1.5% to 2%. This clone was recorded once. Its specificity is unknown. Germline-derived CDR1 and CDR2 are LNHDA and SQIVND (reference sequence). The J segment lost 0 bases and the V segment lost 0 bases, leaving 10 bases of the junction unmatched. CDR3 length: 19 amino acids. The sequence came from an adult in good health. The chain couples TRBV19 to TRBJ1-5; 8 bases match TRBD1. Sequenced material: peripheral blood, taken on day 0 of AZD1222 vaccination. CDR3 amino acids: CASSIDGGTGRTSNQPQHF. The CDR3 nucleotides read TGTGCCAGTAGTATAGATGGGGGGACAGGCCGGACTAGCAATCAGCCCCAGCATTTT.